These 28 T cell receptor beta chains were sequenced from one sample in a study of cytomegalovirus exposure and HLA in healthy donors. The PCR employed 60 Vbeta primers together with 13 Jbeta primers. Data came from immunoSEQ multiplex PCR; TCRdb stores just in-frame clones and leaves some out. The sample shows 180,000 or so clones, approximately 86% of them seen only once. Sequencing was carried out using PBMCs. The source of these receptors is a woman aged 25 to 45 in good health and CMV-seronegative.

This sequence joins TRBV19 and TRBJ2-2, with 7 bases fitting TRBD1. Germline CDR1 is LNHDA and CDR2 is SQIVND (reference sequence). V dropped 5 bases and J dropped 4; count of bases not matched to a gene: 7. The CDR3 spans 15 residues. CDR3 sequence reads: CASSVPGQFTGELFF. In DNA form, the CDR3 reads TGTGCCAGTAGTGTTCCGGGACAGTTCACCGGGGAGCTGTTTTTT.

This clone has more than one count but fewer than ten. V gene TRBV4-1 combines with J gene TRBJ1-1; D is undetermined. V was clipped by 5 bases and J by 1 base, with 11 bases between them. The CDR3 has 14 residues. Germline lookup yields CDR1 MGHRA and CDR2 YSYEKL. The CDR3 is CASSSMEGNTEAFF. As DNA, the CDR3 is TGCGCCAGCAGCTCCATGGAGGGGAACACTGAAGCTTTCTTT.

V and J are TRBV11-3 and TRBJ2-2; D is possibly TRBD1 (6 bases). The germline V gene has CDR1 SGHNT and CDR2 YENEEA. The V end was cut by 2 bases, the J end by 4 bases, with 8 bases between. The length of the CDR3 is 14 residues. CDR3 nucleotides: TGTGCCAGCAGCTTACCAGGGGCCACCGGGGAGCTGTTTTTT. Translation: CASSLPGATGELFF.

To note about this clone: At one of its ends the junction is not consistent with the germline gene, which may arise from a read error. The chain's CDR3 is CASSLDYNTGELFF. In DNA, the CDR3 is TGTGCTAGCAGCTTAGACTACAACACCGGGGAGCTGTTTTTT. The rearrangement uses TRBV7-7 and TRBJ2-2; TRBD2 is a possible D gene (5 bases). The CDR3 has 14 residues. Germline values: CDR1 SSHAT, CDR2 FNYEAQ (reference sequence).

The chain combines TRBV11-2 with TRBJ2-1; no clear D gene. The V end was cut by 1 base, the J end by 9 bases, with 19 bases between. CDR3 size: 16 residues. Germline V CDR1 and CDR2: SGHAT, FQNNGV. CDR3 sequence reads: CASSLGFGVNFGEQFF. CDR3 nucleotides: TGTGCCAGCAGCTTAGGGTTCGGTGTTAACTTCGGTGAGCAGTTCTTC.

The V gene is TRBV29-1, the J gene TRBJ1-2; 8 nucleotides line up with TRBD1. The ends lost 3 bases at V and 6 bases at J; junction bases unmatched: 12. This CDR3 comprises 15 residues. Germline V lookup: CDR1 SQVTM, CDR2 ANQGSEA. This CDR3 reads CSVDSLGRGLDGYTF. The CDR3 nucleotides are TGCAGCGTTGATTCCTTAGGCAGGGGGCTCGATGGCTACACCTTC.

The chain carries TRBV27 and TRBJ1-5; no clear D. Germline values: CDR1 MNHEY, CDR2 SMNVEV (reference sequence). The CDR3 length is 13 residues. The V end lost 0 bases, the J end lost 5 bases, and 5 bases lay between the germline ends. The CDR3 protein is CASSLSPYQPQHF. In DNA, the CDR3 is TGTGCCAGCAGTTTATCCCCCTATCAGCCCCAGCATTTT.

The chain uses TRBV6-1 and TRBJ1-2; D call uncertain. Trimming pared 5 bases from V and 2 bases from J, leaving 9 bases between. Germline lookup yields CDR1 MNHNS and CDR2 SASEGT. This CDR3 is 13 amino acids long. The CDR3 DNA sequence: TGTGCCAGCAGTCCAGAACGAAACTATGGCTACACCTTC. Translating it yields CASSPERNYGYTF.

The CDR3 DNA reads as TGTGCCAGCAGTTTAACAGTGCGCTACGAGCAGTACTTC. Translating gives CASSLTVRYEQYF. The J gene is TRBJ2-7, the V gene TRBV27; no clear D. V dropped 2 bases and J dropped 3 bases, with 8 bases sitting between them. The germline CDR1 and CDR2 sequences are MNHEY and SMNVEV (reference sequence). The CDR3 extends over 13 amino acids.

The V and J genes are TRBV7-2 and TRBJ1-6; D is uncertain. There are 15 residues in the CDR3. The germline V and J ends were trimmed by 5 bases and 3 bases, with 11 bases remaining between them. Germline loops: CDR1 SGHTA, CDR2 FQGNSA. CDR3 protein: CASSRQRLYNSPLHF. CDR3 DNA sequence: TGTGCCAGCAGCCGGCAGCGCCTCTATAATTCACCCCTCCACTTT. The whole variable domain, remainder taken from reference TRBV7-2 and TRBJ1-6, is GAGVSQSPSNKVTEKGKDVELRCDPISGHTALYWYRQSLGQGLEFLIYFQGNSAPDKSGLPSDRFSAERTGGSVSTLTIQRTQQEDSAVYLCASSRQRLYNSPLHFGNGTRLTVT.

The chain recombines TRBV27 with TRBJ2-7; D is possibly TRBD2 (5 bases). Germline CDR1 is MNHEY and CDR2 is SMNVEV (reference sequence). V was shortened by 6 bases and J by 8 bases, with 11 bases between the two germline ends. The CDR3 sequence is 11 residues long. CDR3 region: CASSPGYKQYF. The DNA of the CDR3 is TGTGCCAGCAGCCCGGGGTATAAGCAGTACTTC.

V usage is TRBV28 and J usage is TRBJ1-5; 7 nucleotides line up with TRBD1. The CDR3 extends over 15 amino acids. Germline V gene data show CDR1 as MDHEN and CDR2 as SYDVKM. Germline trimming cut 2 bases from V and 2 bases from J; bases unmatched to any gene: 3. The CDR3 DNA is TGTGCCAGCAGTTTAACAGGGGCTGGCAATCAGCCCCAGCATTTT. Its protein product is CASSLTGAGNQPQHF. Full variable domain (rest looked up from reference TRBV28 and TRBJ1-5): DVKVTQSSRYLVKRTGEKVFLECVQDMDHENMFWYRQDPGLGLRLIYFSYDVKMKEKGDIPEGYSVSREKKERFSLILESASTNQTSMYLCASSLTGAGNQPQHFGDGTRLSIL.

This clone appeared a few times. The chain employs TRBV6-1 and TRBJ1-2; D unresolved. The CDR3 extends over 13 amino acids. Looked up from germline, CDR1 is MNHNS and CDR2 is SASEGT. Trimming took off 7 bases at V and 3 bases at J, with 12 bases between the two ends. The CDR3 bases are TGTGCCAGCACAGGCGGGTTTGACTATGGCTACACCTTC. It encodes CASTGGFDYGYTF.

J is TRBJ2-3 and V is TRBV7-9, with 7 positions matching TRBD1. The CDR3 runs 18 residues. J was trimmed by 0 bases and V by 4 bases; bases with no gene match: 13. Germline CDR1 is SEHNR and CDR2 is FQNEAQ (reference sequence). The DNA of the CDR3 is TGTGCCAGCAGCTGGAGCGCCAACAGGGGCGGTAGCACAGATACGCAGTATTTT. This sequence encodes CASSWSANRGGSTDTQYF.

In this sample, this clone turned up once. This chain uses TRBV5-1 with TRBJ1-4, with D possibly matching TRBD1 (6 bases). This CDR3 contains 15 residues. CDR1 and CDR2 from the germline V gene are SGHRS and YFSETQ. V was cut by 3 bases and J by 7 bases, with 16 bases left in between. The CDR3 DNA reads TGCGCCAGCAGCTGGGCGTTAGGGGGAAGTGAAAAACTGTTTTTT. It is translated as CASSWALGGSEKLFF.

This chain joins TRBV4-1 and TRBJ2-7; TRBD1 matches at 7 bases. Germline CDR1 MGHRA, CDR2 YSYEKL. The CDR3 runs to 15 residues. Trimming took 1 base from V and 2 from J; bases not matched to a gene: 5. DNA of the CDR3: TGCGCCAGCAGCCAAGCACGAGACAGGGCCTACGAGCAGTACTTC. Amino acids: CASSQARDRAYEQYF.

The CDR3 DNA sequence: TGTGCCAGCAGCGGGGGACAGGGCTTGACCCAGTACTTC. Translated, it gives CASSGGQGLTQYF. The J gene is TRBJ2-5, the V gene TRBV5-6; TRBD1 matches at 9 bases. Germline trimming cut 4 bases from V and 7 bases from J; bases unmatched to any gene: 5. CDR3 size: 13 residues. Germline V gene sequence: CDR1 SGHDT, CDR2 YYEEEE.

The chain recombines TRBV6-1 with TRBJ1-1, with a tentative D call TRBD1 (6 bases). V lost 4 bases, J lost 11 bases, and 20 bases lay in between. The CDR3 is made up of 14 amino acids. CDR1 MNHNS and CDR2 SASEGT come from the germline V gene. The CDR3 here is CASSGTYRPTGAFF. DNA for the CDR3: TGTGCCAGCAGTGGAACGTACAGACCCACAGGGGCTTTCTTT.

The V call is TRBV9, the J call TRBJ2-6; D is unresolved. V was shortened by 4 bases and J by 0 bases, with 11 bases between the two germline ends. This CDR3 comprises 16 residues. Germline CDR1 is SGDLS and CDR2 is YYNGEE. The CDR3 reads CASSTAGLSGANVLTF. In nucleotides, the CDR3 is TGTGCCAGCAGCACCGCAGGTCTCTCTGGGGCCAACGTCCTGACTTTC.

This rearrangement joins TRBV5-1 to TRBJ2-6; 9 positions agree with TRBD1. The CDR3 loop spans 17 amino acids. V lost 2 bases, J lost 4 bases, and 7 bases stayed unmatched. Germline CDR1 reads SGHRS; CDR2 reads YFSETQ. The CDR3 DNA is TGCGCCAGCAGCTTTGACAGGGGGACCCTCGGGGCCAACGTCCTGACTTTC. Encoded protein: CASSFDRGTLGANVLTF. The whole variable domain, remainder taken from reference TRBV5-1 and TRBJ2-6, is KAGVTQTPRYLIKTRGQQVTLSCSPISGHRSVSWYQQTPGQGLQFLFEYFSETQRNKGNFPGRFSGRQFSNSRSEMNVSTLELGDSALYLCASSFDRGTLGANVLTFGAGSRLTVL.

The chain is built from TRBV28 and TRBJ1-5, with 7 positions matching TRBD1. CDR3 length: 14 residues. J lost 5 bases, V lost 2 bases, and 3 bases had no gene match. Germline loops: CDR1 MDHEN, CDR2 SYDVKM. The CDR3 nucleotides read TGTGCCAGCAGTTTAACAGGGGTAGATCAGCCCCAGCATTTT. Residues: CASSLTGVDQPQHF.

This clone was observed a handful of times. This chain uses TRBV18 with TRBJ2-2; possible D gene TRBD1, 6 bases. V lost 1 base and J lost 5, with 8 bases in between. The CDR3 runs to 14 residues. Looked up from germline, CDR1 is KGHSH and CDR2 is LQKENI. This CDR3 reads CASSPLTGTGELFF. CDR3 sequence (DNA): TGTGCCAGCTCACCACTCACAGGGACCGGGGAGCTGTTTTTT.

CDR3 in DNA: TGTGCCAGCAGCGCGCTGACAGGACTCCCCTACAATGAGCAGTTCTTC. Protein sequence: CASSALTGLPYNEQFF. The chain couples TRBV2 to TRBJ2-1; D perhaps matches TRBD1 (6 bases). CDR1 SNHLY and CDR2 FYNNEI come from the germline V gene. The CDR3 is 16 residues long. Trimming took 6 bases from V and 2 from J, leaving 17 bases between them.

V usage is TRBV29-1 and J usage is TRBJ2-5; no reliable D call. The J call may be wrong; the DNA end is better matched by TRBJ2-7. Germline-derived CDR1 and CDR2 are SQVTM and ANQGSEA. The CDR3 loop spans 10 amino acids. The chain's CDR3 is CSVGVYEQYF. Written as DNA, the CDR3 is TGCAGCGTTGGTGTGTACGAGCAGTACTTC.

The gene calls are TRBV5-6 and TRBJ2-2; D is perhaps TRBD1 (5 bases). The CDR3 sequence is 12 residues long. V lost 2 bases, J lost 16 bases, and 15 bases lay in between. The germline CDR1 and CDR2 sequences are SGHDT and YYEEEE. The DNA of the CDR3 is TGTGCCAGCAGCTTTATCAGGGCCCCTCAGTTTTTT. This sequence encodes CASSFIRAPQFF.

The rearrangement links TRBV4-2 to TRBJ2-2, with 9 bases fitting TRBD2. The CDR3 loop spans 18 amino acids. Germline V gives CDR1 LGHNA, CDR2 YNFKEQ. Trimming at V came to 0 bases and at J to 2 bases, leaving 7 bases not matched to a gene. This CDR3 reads CASSQELVAGVNTGELFF. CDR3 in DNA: TGTGCCAGCAGCCAAGAACTAGTAGCGGGAGTCAACACCGGGGAGCTGTTTTTT.

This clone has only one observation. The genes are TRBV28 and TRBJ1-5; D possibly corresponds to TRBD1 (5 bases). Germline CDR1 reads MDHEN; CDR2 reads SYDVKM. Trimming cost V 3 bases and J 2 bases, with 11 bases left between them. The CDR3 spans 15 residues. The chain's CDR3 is CASSFGGVGNQPQHF. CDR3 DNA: TGTGCCAGCAGTTTTGGAGGGGTGGGCAATCAGCCCCAGCATTTT.

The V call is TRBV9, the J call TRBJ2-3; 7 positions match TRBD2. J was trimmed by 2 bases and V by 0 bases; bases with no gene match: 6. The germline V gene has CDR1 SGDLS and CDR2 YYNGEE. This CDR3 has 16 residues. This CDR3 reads CASSVGPAGFTDTQYF. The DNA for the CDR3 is TGTGCCAGCAGCGTAGGGCCAGCGGGATTCACAGATACGCAGTATTTT.